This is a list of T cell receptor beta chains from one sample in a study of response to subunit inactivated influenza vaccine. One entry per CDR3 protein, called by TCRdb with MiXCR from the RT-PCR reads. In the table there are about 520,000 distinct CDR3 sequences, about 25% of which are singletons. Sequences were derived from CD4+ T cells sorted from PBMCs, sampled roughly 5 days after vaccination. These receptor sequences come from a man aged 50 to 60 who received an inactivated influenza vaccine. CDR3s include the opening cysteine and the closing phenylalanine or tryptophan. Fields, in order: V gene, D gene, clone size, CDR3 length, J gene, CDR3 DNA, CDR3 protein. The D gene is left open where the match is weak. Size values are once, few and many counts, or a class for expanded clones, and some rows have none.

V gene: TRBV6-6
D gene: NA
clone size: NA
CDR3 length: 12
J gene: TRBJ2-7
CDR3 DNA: TGTGCCAGCAGTCACAGGTCCTACGAGCAGTACTTC
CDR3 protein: CASSHRSYEQYF

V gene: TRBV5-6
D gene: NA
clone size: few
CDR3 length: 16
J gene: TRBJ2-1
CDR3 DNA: TGTGCCAGCAGTCCAAGCCTCTCGAGCTCCTACAATGAGCAGTTCTTC
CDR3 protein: CASSPSLSSSYNEQFF

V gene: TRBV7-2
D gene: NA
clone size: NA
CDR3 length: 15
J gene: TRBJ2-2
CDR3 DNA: TGTGCCAGCAGCTTCACGGGTTCGGGCACCGGGGAGCTGTTTTTT
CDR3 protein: CASSFTGSGTGELFF

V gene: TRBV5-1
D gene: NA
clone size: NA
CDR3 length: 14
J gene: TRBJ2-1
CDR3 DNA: TGCGCCAGCAGCTTGCAGGGCTCCTACAATGAGCAGTTCTTC
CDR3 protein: CASSLQGSYNEQFF

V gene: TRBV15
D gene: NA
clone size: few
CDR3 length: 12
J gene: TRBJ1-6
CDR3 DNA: TGTGCCACCAGCAGCTCTCGTTCACCCCTCCACTTT
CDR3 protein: CATSSSRSPLHF

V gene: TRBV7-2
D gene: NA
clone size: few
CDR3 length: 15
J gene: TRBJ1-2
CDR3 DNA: TGTGCCAGCAGCCCGAGTCAAACTGTGAGACCAAGCTACACCTTC
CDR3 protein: CASSPSQTVRPSYTF

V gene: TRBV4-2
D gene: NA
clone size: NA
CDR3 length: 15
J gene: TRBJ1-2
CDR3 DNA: TGTGCCAGCAGCCAAGTCGCGGGAACGGAGTATGGCTACACCTTC
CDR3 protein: CASSQVAGTEYGYTF

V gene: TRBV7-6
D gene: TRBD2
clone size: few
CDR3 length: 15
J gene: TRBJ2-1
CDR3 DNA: TGTGCCAGCAGCTCCCGACTAGCGGGAGTGAGTGAGCAGTTCTTC
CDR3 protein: CASSSRLAGVSEQFF

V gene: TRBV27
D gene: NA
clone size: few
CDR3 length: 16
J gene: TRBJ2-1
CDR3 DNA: TGTGCCAGCAGTTTAATGGGAGGAAGGGCCTACAATGAGCAGTTCTTC
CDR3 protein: CASSLMGGRAYNEQFF

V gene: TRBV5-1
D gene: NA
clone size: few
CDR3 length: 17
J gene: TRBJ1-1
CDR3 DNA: TGCGCCAGCAGCTTGACGGCAGGGGAATGGTTGGCCACTGAAGCTTTCTTT
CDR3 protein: CASSLTAGEWLATEAFF

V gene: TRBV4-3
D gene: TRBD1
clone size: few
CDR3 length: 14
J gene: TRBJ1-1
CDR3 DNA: TGCGCCAGCAGCCAAAACAGGGGAGACACTGAAGCTTTCTTT
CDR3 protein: CASSQNRGDTEAFF

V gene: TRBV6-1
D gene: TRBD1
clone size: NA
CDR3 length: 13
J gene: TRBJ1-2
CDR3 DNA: TGTGCCAGCAGTCCGACAGGGCGAAATGGCTACACCTTC
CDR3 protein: CASSPTGRNGYTF

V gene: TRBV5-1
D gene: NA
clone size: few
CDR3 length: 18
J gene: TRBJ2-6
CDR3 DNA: TGCGCCAGCAGGTCCAACCTGGGGACGGTAGCTGGGGCCAACGTCCTGACTTTC
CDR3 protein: CASRSNLGTVAGANVLTF

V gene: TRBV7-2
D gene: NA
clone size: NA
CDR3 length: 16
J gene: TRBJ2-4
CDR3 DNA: TGTGCCAGCAAACCCACGGGGGCGAGCGGCAAAAACATTCAGTACTTC
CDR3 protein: CASKPTGASGKNIQYF

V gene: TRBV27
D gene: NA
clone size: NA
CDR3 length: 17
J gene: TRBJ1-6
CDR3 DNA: TGTGCCAGCAGTTTACCCCGGGACTTAGGGGGACGGTCACCCCTCCACTTT
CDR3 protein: CASSLPRDLGGRSPLHF

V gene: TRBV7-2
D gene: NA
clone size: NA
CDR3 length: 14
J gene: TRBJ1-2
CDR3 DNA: TGTGCCAGCAGCTTACGGGGGGCACTTCAAGGCTACACCTTC
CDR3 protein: CASSLRGALQGYTF

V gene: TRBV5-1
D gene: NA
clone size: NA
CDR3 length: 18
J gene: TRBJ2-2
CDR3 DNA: TGCGCCAGCAGCATCTGGACCCACGGGACGGCAGACACCGGGGAGCTGTTTTTT
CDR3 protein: CASSIWTHGTADTGELFF

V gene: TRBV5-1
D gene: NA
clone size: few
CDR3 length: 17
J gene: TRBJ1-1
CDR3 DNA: TGCGCCAGCAGCCGCACCCCAGGGAGGAACATGAACACTGAAGCTTTCTTT
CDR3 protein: CASSRTPGRNMNTEAFF

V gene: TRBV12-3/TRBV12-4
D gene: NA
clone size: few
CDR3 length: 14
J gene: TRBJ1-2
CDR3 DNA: TGTGCCAGCAGTTTAGGCCAGCCACTAAATGGCTACACCTTC
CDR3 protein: CASSLGQPLNGYTF

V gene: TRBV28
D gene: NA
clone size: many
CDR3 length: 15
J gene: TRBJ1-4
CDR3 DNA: TGTGCCAGCAGTCACGGACGGAATCCTAATGAAAAACTGTTTTTT
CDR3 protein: CASSHGRNPNEKLFF

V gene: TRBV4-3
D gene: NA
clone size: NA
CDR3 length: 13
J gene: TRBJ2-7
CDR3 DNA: TGCGCCAGCAGCCAAGCCCGGGGTTACGAGCAGTACTTC
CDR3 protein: CASSQARGYEQYF

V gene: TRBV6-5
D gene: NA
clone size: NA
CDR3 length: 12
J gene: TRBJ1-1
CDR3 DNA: TGTGCCAGCAGGGAGAGAGACCATGAAGCTTTCTTT
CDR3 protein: CASRERDHEAFF

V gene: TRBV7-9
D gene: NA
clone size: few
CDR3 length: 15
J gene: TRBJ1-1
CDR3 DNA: TGTGCCAGCAGCTTACACGGGGGTCGGAACACTGAAGCTTTCTTT
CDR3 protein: CASSLHGGRNTEAFF

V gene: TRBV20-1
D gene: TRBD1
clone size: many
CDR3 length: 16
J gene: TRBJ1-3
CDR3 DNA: TGCAGTGCAGTCGGACAGGGACTAAGCTCTGGAAACACCATATATTTT
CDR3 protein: CSAVGQGLSSGNTIYF

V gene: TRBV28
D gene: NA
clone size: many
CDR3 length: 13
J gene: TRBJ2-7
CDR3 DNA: TGTGCCAGCAGCTCAGGGGGGTCGGAAGAGCAGTACTTC
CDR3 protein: CASSSGGSEEQYF

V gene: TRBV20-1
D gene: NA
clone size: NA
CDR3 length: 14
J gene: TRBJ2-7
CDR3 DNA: TGCAGTGCTAGCCGGACAGGGAGGGCGGACGAGCAGTACTTC
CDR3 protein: CSASRTGRADEQYF

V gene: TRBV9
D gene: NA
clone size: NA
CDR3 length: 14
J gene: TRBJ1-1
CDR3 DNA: TGTGCCAGCAGCGGATGGGCCCCGAACACTGAAGCTTTCTTT
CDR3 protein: CASSGWAPNTEAFF

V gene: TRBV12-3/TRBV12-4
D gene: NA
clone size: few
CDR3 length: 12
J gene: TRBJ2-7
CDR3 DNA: TGTGCCAGCAGTTTAGACCGGATCGAGCAGTACTTC
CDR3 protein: CASSLDRIEQYF

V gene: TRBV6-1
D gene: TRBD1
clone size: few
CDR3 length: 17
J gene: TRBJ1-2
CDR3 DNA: TGTGCCAGCAGTCCAGCGCAGGGGGCGTTCGGAACCCGGGGCTACACCTTC
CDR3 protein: CASSPAQGAFGTRGYTF

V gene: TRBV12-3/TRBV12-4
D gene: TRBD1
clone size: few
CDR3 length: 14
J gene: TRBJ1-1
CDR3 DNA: TGTGCCAGCACCCCTTATTCAGGGGGCACTGAAGCTTTCTTT
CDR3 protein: CASTPYSGGTEAFF

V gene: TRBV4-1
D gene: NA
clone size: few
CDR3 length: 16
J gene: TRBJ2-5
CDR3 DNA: TGCGCCAGCAGCCAGGGAGGGACAGGCAGGGGGGAGACCCAGTACTTC
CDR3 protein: CASSQGGTGRGETQYF

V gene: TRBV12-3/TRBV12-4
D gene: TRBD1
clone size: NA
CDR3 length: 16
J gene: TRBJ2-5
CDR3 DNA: TGTGCCAGCAGAGAAGGACAGGTCGCCACGGGTGAGACCCAGTACTTC
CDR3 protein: CASREGQVATGETQYF

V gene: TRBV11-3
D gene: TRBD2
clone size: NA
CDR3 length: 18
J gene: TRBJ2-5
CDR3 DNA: TGTGCCAGCAGCTTAGCCGGGACTAGCGGGGGGCGTGGGGAGACCCAGTACTTC
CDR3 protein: CASSLAGTSGGRGETQYF

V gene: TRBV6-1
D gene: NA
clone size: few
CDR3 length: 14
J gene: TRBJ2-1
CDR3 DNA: TGTGCCAGCACTCAAAGGGGGGGGCAAGGTGAGCAGTTCTTC
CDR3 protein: CASTQRGGQGEQFF

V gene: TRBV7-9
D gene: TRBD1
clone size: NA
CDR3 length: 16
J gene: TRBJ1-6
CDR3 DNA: TGTGCCAGCAGCAGTATACAGGGGGCGTTGGTTTCACCCCTCCACTTT
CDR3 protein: CASSSIQGALVSPLHF

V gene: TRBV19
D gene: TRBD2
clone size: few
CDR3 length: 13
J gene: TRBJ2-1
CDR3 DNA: TGTGCCGTGGGGCGGGGGGGCGTCAATGAGCAGTTCTTC
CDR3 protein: CAVGRGGVNEQFF

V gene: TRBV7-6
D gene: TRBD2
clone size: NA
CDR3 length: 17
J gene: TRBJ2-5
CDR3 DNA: TGTGCCAGCAGCCAGAGGGACGGGGGGGGTGGCTACCAGACCCAGTACTTC
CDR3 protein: CASSQRDGGGGYQTQYF

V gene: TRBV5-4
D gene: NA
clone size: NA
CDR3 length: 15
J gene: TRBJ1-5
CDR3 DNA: TGTGCCAGCAGCCCAGCCCCGGACAGTAATCAGCCCCAGCATTTT
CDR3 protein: CASSPAPDSNQPQHF

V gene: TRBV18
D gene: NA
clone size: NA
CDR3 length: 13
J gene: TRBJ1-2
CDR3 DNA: TGTGCCAGCTCACCAGCAGGGGTTCTTGGCTACACCTTC
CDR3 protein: CASSPAGVLGYTF

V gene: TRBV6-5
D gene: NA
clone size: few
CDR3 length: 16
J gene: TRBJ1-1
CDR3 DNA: TGTGCCAGCAGTTACTCGGGCGAGAACCCGGTAACTGAAGCTTTCTTT
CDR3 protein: CASSYSGENPVTEAFF

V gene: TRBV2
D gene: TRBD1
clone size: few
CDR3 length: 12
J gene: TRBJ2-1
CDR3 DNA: TGTGCCACGGCCCCGAGGGGGCATAAGCAGTTCTTC
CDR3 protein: CATAPRGHKQFF

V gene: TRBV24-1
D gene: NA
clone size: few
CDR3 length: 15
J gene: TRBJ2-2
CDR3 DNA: TGTGCCACCAGTCGAGTGGGGACTGATACCGGGGAGCTGTTTTTT
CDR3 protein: CATSRVGTDTGELFF

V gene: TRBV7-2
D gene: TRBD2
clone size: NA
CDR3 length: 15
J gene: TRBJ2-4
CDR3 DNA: TGTGCCAGCAGCTTAGGGCGGGGGGGCTGGTACATTCAGTACTTC
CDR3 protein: CASSLGRGGWYIQYF

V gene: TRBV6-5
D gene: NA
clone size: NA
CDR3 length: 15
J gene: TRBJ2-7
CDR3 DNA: TGTGCCAGCAGTTACTCTTCGCTAGCTGTACGGGAGCAGTACTTC
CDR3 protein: CASSYSSLAVREQYF

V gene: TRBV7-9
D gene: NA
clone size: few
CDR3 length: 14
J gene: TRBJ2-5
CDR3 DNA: TGTGCCAGCAGCCCCCGGGACACTAAAGAGACCCAGTACTTC
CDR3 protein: CASSPRDTKETQYF

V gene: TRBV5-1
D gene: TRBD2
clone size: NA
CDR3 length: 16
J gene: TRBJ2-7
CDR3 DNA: TGCGCCAGCAGCTTGGCCGGGACTAGCGGGACCTACGAGCAGTACTTC
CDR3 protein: CASSLAGTSGTYEQYF

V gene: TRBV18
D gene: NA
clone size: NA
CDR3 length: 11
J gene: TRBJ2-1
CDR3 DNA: TGTGCCAGCTCACCGGAGAGTGAGCAGTTCTTC
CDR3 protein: CASSPESEQFF

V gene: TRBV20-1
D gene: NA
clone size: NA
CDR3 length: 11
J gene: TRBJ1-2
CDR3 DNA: TGCAGTGCTAGTGTTGACTGGGGCTACACCTTC
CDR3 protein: CSASVDWGYTF

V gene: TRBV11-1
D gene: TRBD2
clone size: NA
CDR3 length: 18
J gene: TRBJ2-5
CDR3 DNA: TGTGCCAGCAGCTCCCACCGAAGCGGGAGGGCCGCGTCTGAGACCCAGTACTTC
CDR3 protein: CASSSHRSGRAASETQYF

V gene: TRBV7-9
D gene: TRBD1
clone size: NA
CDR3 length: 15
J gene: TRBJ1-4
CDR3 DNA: TGTGCCAGCAGCCCGGGGACAGGGAAAAGTGAAAAACTGTTTTTT
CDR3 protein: CASSPGTGKSEKLFF

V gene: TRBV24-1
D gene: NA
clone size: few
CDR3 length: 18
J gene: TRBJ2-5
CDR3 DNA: TGTGCCACCAGTGATCCCAGTCCAGATAGCGGAGCCCCCGAGACCCAGTACTTC
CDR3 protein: CATSDPSPDSGAPETQYF

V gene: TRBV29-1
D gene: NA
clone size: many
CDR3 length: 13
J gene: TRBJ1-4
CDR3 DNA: TGCAGCGGCTTGACCTCAACTAATGAAAAACTGTTTTTT
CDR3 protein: CSGLTSTNEKLFF

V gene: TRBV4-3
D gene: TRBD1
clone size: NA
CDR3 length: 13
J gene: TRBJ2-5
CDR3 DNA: TGCGCCAGCAGCCGCGGGGACAGGGAGACCCAGTACTTC
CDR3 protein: CASSRGDRETQYF

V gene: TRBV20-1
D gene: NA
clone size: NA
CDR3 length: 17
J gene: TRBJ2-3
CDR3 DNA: TGCAGTGCTAGAGATAGGAAAGCGGAGCCAGTTCGAGATACGCAGTATTTT
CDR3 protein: CSARDRKAEPVRDTQYF

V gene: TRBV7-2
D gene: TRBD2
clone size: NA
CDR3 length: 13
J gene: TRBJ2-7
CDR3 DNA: TGTGCCAGCAACTCCAGCGGGAGAAGGGAGCAGTACTTC
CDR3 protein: CASNSSGRREQYF

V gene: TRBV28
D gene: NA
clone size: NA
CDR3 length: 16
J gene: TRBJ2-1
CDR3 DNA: TGTGCCAGCAGTCCACCCGGGACAACGCCTTACAATGAGCAGTTCTTC
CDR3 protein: CASSPPGTTPYNEQFF

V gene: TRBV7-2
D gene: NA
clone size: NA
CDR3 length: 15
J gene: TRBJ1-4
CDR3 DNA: TGTGCCAGCAGCTACGGAGGGGCAAGGAATGAAAAACTGTTTTTT
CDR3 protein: CASSYGGARNEKLFF

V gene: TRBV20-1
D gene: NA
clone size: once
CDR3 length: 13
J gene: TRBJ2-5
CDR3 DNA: TGCAGTGCTAGGGACTCGGCGTTGGAGACCCAGTACTTC
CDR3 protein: CSARDSALETQYF

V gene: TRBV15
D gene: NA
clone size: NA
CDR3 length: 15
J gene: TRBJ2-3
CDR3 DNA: TGTGCCACCAGCAGCTATAGCGCCAGCACAGATACGCAGTATTTT
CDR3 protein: CATSSYSASTDTQYF